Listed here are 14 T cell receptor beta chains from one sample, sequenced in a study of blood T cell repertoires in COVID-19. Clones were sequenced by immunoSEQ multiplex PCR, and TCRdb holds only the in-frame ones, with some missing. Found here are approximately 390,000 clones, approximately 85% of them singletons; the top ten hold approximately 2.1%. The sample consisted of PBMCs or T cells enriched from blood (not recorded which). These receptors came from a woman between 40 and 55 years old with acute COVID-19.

This CDR3 is CASSSRDIYNEQFF. CDR3 nucleotides: TGTGCCAGCAGTAGCCGGGATATTTACAATGAGCAGTTCTTC. The J gene is TRBJ2-1, the V gene TRBV9, with a possible D match to TRBD2 (5 bases). Germline V gene sequence: CDR1 SGDLS, CDR2 YYNGEE. The V end lost 5 bases, the J end lost 4 bases, and 13 bases lay between the germline ends. The CDR3 spans 14 residues. Full variable domain (remainder filled in from reference TRBV9 and TRBJ2-1): DSGVTQTPKHLITATGQRVTLRCSPRSGDLSVYWYQQSLDQGLQFLIQYYNGEERAKGNILERFSAQQFPDLHSELNLSSLELGDSALYFCASSSRDIYNEQFFGPGTRLTVL.

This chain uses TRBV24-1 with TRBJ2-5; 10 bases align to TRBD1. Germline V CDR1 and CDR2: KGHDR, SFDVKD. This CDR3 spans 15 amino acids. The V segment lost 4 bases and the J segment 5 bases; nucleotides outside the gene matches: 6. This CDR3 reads CATSERQGAMETQYF. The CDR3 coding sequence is TGTGCCACCAGTGAGAGACAGGGGGCGATGGAGACCCAGTACTTC.

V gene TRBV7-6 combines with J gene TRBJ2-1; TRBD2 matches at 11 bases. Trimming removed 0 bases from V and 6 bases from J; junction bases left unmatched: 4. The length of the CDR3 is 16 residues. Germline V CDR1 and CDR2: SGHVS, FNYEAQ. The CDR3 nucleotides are TGTGCCAGCAGCTTAGCGCCCCTAGCGGGGGGCAATGAGCAGTTCTTC. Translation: CASSLAPLAGGNEQFF.

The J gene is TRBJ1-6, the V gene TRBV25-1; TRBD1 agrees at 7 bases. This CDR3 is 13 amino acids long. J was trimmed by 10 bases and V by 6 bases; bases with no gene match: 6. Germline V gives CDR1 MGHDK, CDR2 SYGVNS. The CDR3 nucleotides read TGTGCCAGCAGGAGACAGGGAGAATCACCCCTCCACTTT. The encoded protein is CASRRQGESPLHF.

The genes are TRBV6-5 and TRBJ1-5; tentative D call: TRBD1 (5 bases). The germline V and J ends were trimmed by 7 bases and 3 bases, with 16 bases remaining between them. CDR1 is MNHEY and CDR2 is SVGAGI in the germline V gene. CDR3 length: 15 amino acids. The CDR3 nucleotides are TGTGCCAGCAAATCCTTAGGGGCTCTCAATCAGCCCCAGCATTTT. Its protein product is CASKSLGALNQPQHF.

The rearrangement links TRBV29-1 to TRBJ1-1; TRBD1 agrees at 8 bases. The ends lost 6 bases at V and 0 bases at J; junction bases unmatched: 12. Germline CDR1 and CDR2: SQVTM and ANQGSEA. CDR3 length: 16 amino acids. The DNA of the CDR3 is TGCAGCGTCCTAGGGGGGCAGGGGGCTCTGAACACTGAAGCTTTCTTT. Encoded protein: CSVLGGQGALNTEAFF.

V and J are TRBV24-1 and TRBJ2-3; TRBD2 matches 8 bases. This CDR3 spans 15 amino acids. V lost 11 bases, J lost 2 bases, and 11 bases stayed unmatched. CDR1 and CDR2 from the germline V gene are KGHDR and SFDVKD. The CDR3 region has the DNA TGTGCCAGTCAGCGGGCGGGGGGCCTCACAGATACGCAGTATTTT. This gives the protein CASQRAGGLTDTQYF.

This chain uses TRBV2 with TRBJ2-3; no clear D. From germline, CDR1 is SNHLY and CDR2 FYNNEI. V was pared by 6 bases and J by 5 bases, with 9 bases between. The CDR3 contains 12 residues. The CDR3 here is CASRELVDTQYF. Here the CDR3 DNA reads TGTGCCAGCAGAGAATTAGTAGATACGCAGTATTTT. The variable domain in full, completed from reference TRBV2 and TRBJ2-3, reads EPEVTQTPSHQVTQMGQEVILRCVPISNHLYFYWYRQILGQKVEFLVSFYNNEISEKSEIFDDQFSVERPDGSNFTLKIRSTKLEDSAMYFCASRELVDTQYFGPGTRLTVL.

In nucleotides, the CDR3 is TGTGCCAGCAGCCTCAGAGGGGGATCATCCTACGAGCAGTACTTC. Amino acids: CASSLRGGSSYEQYF. The chain couples TRBV4-2 to TRBJ2-7; D perhaps matches TRBD1 (6 bases). V lost 4 bases, J lost 1 base, and 14 bases lay in between. This CDR3 comprises 15 residues. Germline CDR1 reads LGHNA; CDR2 reads YNFKEQ.

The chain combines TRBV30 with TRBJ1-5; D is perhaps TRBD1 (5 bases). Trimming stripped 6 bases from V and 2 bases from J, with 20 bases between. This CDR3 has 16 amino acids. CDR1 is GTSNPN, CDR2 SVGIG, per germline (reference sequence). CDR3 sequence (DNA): TGTGCCTGTCAACCCAGACCGGGACTACGCAATCAGCCCCAGCATTTT. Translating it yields CACQPRPGLRNQPQHF. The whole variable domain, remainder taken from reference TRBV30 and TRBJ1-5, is SQTIHQWPATLVQPVGSPLSLECTVEGTSNPNLYWYRQAAGRGLQLLFYSVGIGQISSEVPQNLSASRPQDRQFILSSKKLLLSDSGFYLCACQPRPGLRNQPQHFGDGTRLSIL.

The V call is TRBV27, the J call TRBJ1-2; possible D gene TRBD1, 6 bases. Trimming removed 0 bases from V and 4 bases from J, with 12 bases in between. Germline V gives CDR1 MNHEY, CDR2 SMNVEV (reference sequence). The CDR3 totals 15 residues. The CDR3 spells CASSLSPDRIYGYTF. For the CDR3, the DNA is TGTGCCAGCAGTTTATCCCCTGACAGGATCTATGGCTACACCTTC.

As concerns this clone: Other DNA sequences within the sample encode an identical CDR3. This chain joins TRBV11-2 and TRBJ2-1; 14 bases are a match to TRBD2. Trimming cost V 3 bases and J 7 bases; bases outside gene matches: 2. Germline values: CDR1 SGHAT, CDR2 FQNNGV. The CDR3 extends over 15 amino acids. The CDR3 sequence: CASSFGTSGGNEQFF. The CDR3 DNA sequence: TGTGCCAGCAGCTTCGGGACTAGCGGGGGAAATGAGCAGTTCTTC.

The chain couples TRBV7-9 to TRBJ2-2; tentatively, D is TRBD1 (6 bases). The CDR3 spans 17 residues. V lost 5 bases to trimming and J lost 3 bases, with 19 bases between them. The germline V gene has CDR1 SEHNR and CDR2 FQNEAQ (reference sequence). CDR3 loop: CASSKKGTDRDTGELFF. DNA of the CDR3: TGTGCCAGCAGCAAGAAAGGGACGGACAGAGACACCGGGGAGCTGTTTTTT.

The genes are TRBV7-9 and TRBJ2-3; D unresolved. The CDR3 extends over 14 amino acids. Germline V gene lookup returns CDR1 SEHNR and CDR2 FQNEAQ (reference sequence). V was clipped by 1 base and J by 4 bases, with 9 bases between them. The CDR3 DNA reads TGTGCCAGCAGCTTAGGAGACTCCGCAGATACGCAGTATTTT. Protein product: CASSLGDSADTQYF.